The clone carrying this TCR beta chain was seen once. The antigen remains undetermined. Germline-derived CDR1 and CDR2 are SGDLS and YYNGEE. J was trimmed by 4 bases and V by 4 bases; bases with no gene match: 3. This CDR3 spans 14 amino acids. This sample stems from a study of post-analysis software for immune sequencing data. Unique-molecular-identifier-tagged TCR beta cDNA libraries were used. cDNA molecules numbering approximately 500,000 came from around 1 to 10 million T cells. TCRdb re-called the PCR reads through MiXCR, storing one row per CDR3 protein. The sample holds 750,000 to 950,000 distinct CDR3 sequences, about 50% seen once. Study observations and caveats: When patients were compared with controls, about five TRBV segments were more frequent, TRBV5-6, TRBV5-1 and TRBV20-1 among them. Multiple sclerosis patients showed significantly lower normalized Chao1 diversity than controls did.

The receptor was isolated from a girl aged 5-17 years with multiple sclerosis. This chain joins TRBV9 and TRBJ1-3; 9 positions agree with TRBD1. Sequencing used blood. CDR3: CASSKDRGGNTIYF. The CDR3 DNA follows: TGTGCCAGCAGCAAGGACAGGGGAGGAAACACCATATATTTT.